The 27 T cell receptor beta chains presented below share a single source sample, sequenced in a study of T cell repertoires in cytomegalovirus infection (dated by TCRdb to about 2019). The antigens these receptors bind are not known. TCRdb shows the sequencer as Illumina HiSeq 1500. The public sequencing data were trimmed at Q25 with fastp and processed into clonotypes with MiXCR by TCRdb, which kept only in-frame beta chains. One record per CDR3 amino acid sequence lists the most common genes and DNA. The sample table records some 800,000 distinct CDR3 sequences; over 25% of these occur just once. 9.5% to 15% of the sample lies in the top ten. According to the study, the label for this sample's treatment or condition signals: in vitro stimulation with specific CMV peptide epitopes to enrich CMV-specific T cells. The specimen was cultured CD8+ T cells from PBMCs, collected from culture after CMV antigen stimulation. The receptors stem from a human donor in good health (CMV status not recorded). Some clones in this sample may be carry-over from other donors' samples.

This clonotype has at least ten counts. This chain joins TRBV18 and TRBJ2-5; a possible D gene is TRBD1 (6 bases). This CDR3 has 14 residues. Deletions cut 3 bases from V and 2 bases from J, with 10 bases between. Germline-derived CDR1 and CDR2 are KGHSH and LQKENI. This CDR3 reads CASSPRQVQETQYF. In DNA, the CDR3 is TGTGCCAGCTCACCTAGACAGGTTCAAGAGACCCAGTACTTC.

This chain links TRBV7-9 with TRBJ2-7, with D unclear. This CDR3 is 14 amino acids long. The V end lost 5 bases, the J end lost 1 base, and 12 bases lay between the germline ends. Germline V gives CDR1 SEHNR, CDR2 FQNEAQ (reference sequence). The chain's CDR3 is CASSTLDKSYEQYV. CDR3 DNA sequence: TGTGCCAGCAGCACGCTCGACAAGTCCTACGAGCAGTACGTC.

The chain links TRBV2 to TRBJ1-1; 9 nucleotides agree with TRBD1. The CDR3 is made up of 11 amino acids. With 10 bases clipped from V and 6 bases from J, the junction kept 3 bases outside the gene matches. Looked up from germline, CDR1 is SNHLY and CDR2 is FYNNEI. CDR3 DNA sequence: TGTGCCACCACAGGGGGCTCTGAAGCTTTCTTT. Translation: CATTGGSEAFF.

The CDR3 DNA sequence: TGTGCCAGCAGAGAGGACAGGGTCAATCAGCCCCAGCATTTT. Translating it yields CASREDRVNQPQHF. V gene TRBV27 combines with J gene TRBJ1-5; the match to TRBD1 covers 8 bases. Germline V gene lookup returns CDR1 MNHEY and CDR2 SMNVEV (reference sequence). The CDR3 length is 14 residues. Unmatched junction bases numbered 4, after V lost 6 bases and J lost 3 bases.

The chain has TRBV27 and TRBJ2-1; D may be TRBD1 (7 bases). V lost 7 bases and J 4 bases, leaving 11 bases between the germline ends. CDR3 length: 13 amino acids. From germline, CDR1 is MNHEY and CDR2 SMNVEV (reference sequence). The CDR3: CASTGGRYNEQFF. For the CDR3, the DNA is TGTGCCAGCACAGGGGGGAGATACAATGAGCAGTTCTTC.

The CDR3 DNA sequence: TGTGCCAGCAGCCAGGAACTGGGGTTGAACTATGGCTACACCTTC. Residues: CASSQELGLNYGYTF. The chain carries TRBV14 and TRBJ1-2; D remains ambiguous. Germline-derived CDR1 and CDR2 are SGHDN and FVKESK. The V gene lost 3 bases and the J gene lost 2 bases, with 13 bases spanning the gap. The CDR3 loop spans 15 amino acids. Variable domain in full (rest from reference TRBV14 and TRBJ1-2): EAGVTQFPSHSVIEKGQTVTLRCDPISGHDNLYWYRRVMGKEIKFLLHFVKESKQDESGMPNNRFLAERTGGTYSTLKVQPAELEDSGVYFCASSQELGLNYGYTFGSGTRLTVV.

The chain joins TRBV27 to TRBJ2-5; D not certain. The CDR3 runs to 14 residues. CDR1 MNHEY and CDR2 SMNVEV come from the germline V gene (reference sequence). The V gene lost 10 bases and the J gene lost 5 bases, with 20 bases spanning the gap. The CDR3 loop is CATRHNSRLETQYF. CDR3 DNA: TGTGCCACCCGCCATAACAGCCGGCTGGAGACCCAGTACTTC.

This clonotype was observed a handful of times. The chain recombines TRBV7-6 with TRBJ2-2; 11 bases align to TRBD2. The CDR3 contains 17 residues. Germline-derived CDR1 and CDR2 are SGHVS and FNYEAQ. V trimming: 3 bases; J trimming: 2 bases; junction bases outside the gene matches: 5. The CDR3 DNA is TGTGCCAGCAGCTTTAGCGGGGGGGCCCCAAACACCGGGGAGCTGTTTTTT. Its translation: CASSFSGGAPNTGELFF.

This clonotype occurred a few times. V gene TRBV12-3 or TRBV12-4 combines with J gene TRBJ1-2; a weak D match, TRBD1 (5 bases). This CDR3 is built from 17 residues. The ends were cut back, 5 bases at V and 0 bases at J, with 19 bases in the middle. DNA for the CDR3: TGTGCCAGCAGTCTTTATAAGAGTCCAGGGCCTAACTATGGCTACACCTTC. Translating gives CASSLYKSPGPNYGYTF.

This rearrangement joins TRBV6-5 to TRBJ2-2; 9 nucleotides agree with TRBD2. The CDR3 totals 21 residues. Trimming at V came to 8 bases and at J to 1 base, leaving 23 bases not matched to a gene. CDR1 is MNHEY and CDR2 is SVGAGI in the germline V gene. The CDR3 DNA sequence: TGTGCCAGCTGCCTCTATCATTTCGGAACATCTAGCGGGGAGAACACCGGGGAGCTGTTTTTT. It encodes CASCLYHFGTSSGENTGELFF.

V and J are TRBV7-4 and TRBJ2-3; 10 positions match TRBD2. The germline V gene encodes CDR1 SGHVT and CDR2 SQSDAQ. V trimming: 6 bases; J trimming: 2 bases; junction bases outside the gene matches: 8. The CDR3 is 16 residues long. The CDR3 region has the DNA TGTGCCAGCAGTTCTCTAGCGGGGGCCAACACAGATACGCAGTATTTT. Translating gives CASSSLAGANTDTQYF.

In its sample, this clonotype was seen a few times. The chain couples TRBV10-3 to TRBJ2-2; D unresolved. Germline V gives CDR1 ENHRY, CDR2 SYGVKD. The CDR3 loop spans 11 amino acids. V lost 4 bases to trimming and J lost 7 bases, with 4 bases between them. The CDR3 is CAISVGGELFF. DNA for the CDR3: TGTGCCATCAGTGTGGGCGGGGAGCTGTTTTTT.

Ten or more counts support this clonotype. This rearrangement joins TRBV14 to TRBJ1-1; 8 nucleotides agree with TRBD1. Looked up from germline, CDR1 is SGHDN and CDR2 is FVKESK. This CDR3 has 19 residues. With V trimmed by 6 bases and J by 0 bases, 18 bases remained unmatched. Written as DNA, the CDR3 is TGTGCCAGCAGGAGGCTTGACCCCAGGGGGCTGAGTGTGAACACTGAAGCTTTCTTT. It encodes CASRRLDPRGLSVNTEAFF.

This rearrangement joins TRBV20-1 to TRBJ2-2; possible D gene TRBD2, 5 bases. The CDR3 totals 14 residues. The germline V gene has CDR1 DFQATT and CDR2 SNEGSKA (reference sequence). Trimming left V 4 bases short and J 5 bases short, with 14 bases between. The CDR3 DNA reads TGCAGTGCTACGGGAAGGGATGGAACCGGGGAGCTGTTTTTT. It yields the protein CSATGRDGTGELFF.

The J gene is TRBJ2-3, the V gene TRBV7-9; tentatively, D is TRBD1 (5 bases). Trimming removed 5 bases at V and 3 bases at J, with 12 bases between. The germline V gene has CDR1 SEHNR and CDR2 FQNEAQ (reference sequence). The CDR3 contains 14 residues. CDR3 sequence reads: CASSPQGWTDTQYF. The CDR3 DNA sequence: TGTGCCAGCAGCCCGCAGGGATGGACAGATACGCAGTATTTT.

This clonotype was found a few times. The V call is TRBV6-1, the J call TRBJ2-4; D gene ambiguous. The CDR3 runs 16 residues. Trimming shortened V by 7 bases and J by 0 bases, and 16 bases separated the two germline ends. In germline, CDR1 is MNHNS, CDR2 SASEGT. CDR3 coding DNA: TGTGCCAGCACTAGAAGGACGCAGGAAGCCAAAAACATTCAGTACTTC. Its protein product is CASTRRTQEAKNIQYF.

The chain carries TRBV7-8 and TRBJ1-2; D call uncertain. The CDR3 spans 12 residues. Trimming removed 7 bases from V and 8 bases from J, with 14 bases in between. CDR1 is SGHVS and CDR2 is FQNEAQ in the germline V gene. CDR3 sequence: CASTNWVGGYTF. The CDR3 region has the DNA TGTGCCAGCACCAACTGGGTAGGCGGCTACACCTTC.

CDR3 in amino acids: CASSLEENNEQFF. CDR3 DNA sequence: TGTGCCAGCAGCTTGGAGGAAAACAATGAGCAGTTCTTC. The rearrangement joins TRBV5-4 to TRBJ2-1; D unresolved. CDR1 is SGHNT and CDR2 is YYREEE in the germline V gene (reference sequence). CDR3 length equals 13 residues. The V gene lost 0 bases and the J gene lost 5 bases, with 6 bases spanning the gap.

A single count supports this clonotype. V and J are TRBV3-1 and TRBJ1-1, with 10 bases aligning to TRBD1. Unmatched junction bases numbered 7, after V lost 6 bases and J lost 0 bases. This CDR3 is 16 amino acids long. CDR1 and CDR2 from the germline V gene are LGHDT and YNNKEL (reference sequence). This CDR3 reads CASRRTGTGVNTEAFF. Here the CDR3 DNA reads TGTGCCAGCAGACGAACCGGGACAGGGGTGAACACTGAAGCTTTCTTT.

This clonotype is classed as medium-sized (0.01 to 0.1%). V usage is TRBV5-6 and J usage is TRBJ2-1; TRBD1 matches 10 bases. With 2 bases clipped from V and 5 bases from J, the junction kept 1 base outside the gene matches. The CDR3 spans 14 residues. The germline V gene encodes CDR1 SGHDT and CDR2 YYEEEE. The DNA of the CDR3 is TGTGCCAGCAGCTTAGGGACAGGGGACAATGAGCAGTTCTTC. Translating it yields CASSLGTGDNEQFF.

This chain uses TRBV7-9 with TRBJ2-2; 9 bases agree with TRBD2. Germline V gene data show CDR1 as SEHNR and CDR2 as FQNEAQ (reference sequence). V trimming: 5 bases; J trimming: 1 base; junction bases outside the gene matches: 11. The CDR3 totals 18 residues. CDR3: CASSAIGTSRENTGELFF. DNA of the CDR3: TGTGCCAGCAGCGCGATCGGGACTAGCAGAGAGAACACCGGGGAGCTGTTTTTT.

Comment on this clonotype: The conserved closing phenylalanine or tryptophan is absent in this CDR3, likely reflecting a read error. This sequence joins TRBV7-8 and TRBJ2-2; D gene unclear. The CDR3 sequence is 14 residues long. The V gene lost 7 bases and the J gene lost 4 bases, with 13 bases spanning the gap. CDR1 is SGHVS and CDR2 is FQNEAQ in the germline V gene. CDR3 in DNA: TGTGCCAGCATCTCTTGGTCGGGCACCGGGGAGCTGTTTTCT. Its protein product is CASISWSGTGELFS.

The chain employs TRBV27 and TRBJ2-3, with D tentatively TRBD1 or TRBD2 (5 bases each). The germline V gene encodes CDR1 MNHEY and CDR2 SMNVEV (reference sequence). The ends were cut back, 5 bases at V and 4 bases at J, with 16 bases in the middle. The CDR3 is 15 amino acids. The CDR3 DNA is TGTGCCAGCAGTGCCGGGGCCTATAGCGCAGATACGCAGTATTTT. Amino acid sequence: CASSAGAYSADTQYF.

CDR3: CASSQGQLNEKLFF. CDR3 nucleotide sequence: TGCGCCAGCAGCCAAGGACAGCTTAATGAAAAACTGTTTTTT. The rearrangement links TRBV4-1 to TRBJ1-4; possible D gene TRBD1, 5 bases. This CDR3 is 14 amino acids long. V shed 1 base and J shed 4 bases, with 7 bases lying between them. Germline CDR1 and CDR2: MGHRA and YSYEKL.

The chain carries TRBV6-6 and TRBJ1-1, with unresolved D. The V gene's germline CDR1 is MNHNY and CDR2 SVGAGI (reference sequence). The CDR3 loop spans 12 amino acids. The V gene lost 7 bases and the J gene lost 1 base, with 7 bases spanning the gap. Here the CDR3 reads CASIPSNTEAFF. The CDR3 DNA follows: TGTGCCAGCATTCCGTCGAACACTGAAGCTTTCTTT.

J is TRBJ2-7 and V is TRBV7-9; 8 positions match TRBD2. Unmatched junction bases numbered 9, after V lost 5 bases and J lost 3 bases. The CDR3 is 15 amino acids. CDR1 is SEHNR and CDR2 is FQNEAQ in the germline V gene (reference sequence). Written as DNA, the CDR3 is TGTGCCAGCAGCGCACGGGAGGGAATATACTACGAGCAGTACTTC. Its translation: CASSAREGIYYEQYF.

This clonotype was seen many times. The CDR3 loop reads CASSYAQGRENIQYF. CDR3 DNA: TGTGCCAGCAGTTACGCACAGGGGAGAGAAAACATTCAGTACTTC. The chain carries TRBV6-6 and TRBJ2-4, with 7 bases identical to TRBD1. Unmatched junction bases numbered 6, after V lost 2 bases and J lost 5 bases. This CDR3 region has 15 residues. Germline CDR1 MNHNY, CDR2 SVGAGI (reference sequence).